Listed below are T cell receptor beta chains from one sample, sequenced in a study of blood T cell repertoires in COVID-19. Clones were read by immunoSEQ multiplex PCR, and TCRdb kept only the in-frame ones, dropping some. Here the sample spans under 200,000 clones, more than 70% being singletons. The material sequenced was peripheral blood. These receptors all come from a man aged 40-55 years with active or convalescent COVID-19. CDR3s include the opening cysteine and the closing phenylalanine or tryptophan. D genes are given only for firm matches. The size entry is marked missing in some rows and otherwise reads once, few, many or a size class.

j_call v_call cdr3_length clone_size d_call cdr3_aa cdr3_nt
TRBJ2-3 TRBV24-1 13 NA NA CATSDGATDTQYF TGTGCCACCAGTGATGGAGCAACAGATACGCAGTATTTT
TRBJ2-3 TRBV29-1 15 NA TRBD2 CSVVGGRREADTQYF TGCAGCGTTGTGGGGGGTCGGCGGGAGGCAGATACGCAGTATTTT
TRBJ1-6 TRBV19 15 few TRBD1 CASSVPGQDNSPLHF TGTGCCAGTAGCGTCCCGGGACAGGATAATTCACCCCTCCACTTT
TRBJ2-7 TRBV28 16 NA TRBD1 CASSQPGTGGLYEQYF TGTGCCAGCAGCCAACCGGGGACAGGGGGCCTCTACGAGCAGTACTTC
TRBJ2-6 TRBV12-5 16 NA TRBD1 CASGWTGSSGANVLTF TGTGCTAGTGGATGGACAGGGAGCTCTGGGGCCAACGTCCTGACTTTC
TRBJ2-5 TRBV11-3 13 once NA CASSAPGEETQYF TGTGCCAGCAGCGCCCCAGGGGAAGAGACCCAGTACTTC
TRBJ2-3 TRBV29-1 12 NA TRBD2 CSASGTTDTQYF TGCAGCGCGAGCGGGACTACAGATACGCAGTATTTT
TRBJ1-2 TRBV2 15 NA TRBD1 CARRVGQGSNYGYTF TGTGCCAGGAGGGTGGGACAGGGGTCTAACTATGGCTACACCTTC
TRBJ1-5 TRBV2 14 once TRBD1 CASRGGTGGLPQHF TGTGCCAGCAGGGGTGGGACAGGGGGCCTGCCCCAGCATTTT
TRBJ2-2 TRBV4-2 14 few NA CASSQDRRTGELFF TGTGCCAGCAGCCAAGATAGAAGAACCGGGGAGCTGTTTTTT
TRBJ1-2 TRBV2 15 NA NA CASRIGTLAPYGYTF TGTGCCAGCAGGATCGGGACTCTCGCTCCCTATGGCTACACCTTC
TRBJ1-5 TRBV5-1 17 NA TRBD1 CASRTGQGPFSNQPQHF TGCGCCAGCCGGACGGGACAGGGGCCGTTTAGCAATCAGCCCCAGCATTTT
TRBJ1-4 TRBV6-2/TRBV6-3 16 NA NA CASSYSAEVKNEKLFF TGTGCCAGCAGTTACTCGGCGGAGGTTAAAAATGAAAAACTGTTTTTT
TRBJ1-5 TRBV5-8 17 NA NA CASSLARIGDISQPQHF TGTGCCAGCAGCTTGGCCAGGATCGGGGACATCAGTCAGCCCCAGCATTTT
TRBJ1-1 TRBV6-4 13 once NA CASSHDRNTEAFF TGTGCCAGCAGTCACGACAGGAACACTGAAGCTTTCTTT
TRBJ2-7 TRBV6-5 13 NA TRBD1 CASTIGQGGEQYF TGTGCCAGCACCATCGGACAGGGTGGAGAGCAGTACTTC
TRBJ2-1 TRBV2 15 NA TRBD2 CASSEVRGEYNEQFF TGTGCCAGCAGTGAAGTGCGGGGGGAATACAATGAGCAGTTCTTC
TRBJ2-1 TRBV28 20 NA TRBD2 CASSSLRTSGRGIPHNEQFF TGTGCCAGCAGTTCATTAAGGACTAGCGGGAGAGGTATCCCCCACAATGAGCAGTTCTTC
TRBJ2-5 TRBV5-4 14 NA TRBD1 CASSRTGAQETQYF TGTGCCAGCAGCCGGACAGGAGCACAAGAGACCCAGTACTTC
TRBJ1-1 TRBV7-9 14 NA NA CASSLQGKLTEAFF TGTGCCAGCAGCTTACAGGGAAAGCTGACTGAAGCTTTCTTT